The rows below give T cell receptor beta chains drawn from one sample of a study of T cells after yellow fever vaccination. TCRdb re-called the 5' RACE reads through MiXCR, storing one row per CDR3 protein. The sample includes hundreds of thousands of distinct CDR3 sequences, about 13% of them seen just once. This sample comprised PBMCs, obtained on the day of the yellow fever booster vaccination. These receptors were collected from a man under 40 who received the YFV17D yellow fever vaccine. CDR3s include the opening cysteine and the closing phenylalanine or tryptophan. D genes are given only for firm matches. The size entry is marked missing in some rows and otherwise reads once, few, many or a size class.

abundance	v_gene	j_gene	d_gene	CDR3aa	CDR3nt
few	TRBV7-9	TRBJ2-1	.	CASSPERGVGYNEQFF	TGTGCCAGCAGCCCAGAGCGTGGGGTGGGGTACAATGAGCAGTTCTTC
few	TRBV28	TRBJ2-3	TRBD1	CASSSAPGQGGDTQYF	TGTGCCAGCAGTTCAGCTCCGGGACAGGGCGGCGATACGCAGTATTTT
few	TRBV5-1	TRBJ1-4	.	CASSSGGVNEKLFF	TGCGCCAGCAGCTCGGGGGGAGTAAATGAAAAACTGTTTTTT
.	TRBV4-3	TRBJ1-4	TRBD1	CASSQDFTGVGEKLFF	TGCGCCAGCAGCCAAGATTTTACAGGGGTTGGGGAAAAACTGTTTTTT
few	TRBV3-1	TRBJ2-3	.	CASSQEGPGAADTQYF	TGTGCCAGCAGCCAAGAGGGGCCGGGAGCGGCAGATACGCAGTATTTT
few	TRBV3-1	TRBJ2-5	.	CASRSTSQGVETQYF	TGTGCCAGCAGGAGTACTAGCCAGGGTGTAGAGACCCAGTACTTC
few	TRBV20-1	TRBJ2-1	.	CSARGPGLNEQFF	TGCAGTGCTAGAGGTCCGGGCCTCAATGAGCAGTTCTTC
many	TRBV7-9	TRBJ2-7	.	CASSFDRSSYEQYF	TGTGCCAGCAGCTTTGACCGCAGCTCCTACGAGCAGTACTTC
few	TRBV27	TRBJ2-7	.	CASRYAGSAYSYEQYF	TGTGCCAGCAGATATGCCGGCAGCGCTTACTCCTACGAGCAGTACTTC
few	TRBV29-1	TRBJ2-1	.	CSVGMIEQFF	TGCAGCGTGGGTATGATTGAGCAGTTCTTC
.	TRBV12-3/TRBV12-4	TRBJ1-6	.	CASRSGFSPLHF	TGTGCCAGCAGATCCGGATTTTCACCCCTCCACTTT
.	TRBV6-1	TRBJ2-1	.	CASSPGASKDEQFF	TGTGCCAGCAGCCCGGGGGCTAGTAAAGATGAGCAGTTCTTC
.	TRBV18	TRBJ2-5	.	CASSPDSFQETQYF	TGTGCCAGCTCACCGGACAGCTTCCAAGAGACCCAGTACTTC
.	TRBV5-8	TRBJ2-3	.	CASARELTDTQYF	TGTGCCAGCGCCCGGGAACTCACAGATACGCAGTATTTT
few	TRBV7-2	TRBJ2-3	TRBD2	CASSLASGRARTDTQYF	TGTGCCAGCAGCTTAGCTAGCGGGAGGGCGAGGACAGATACGCAGTATTTT
few	TRBV12-3/TRBV12-4	TRBJ2-1	.	CASSFVRSSYNEQFF	TGTGCCAGCAGTTTCGTCCGCAGCTCCTACAATGAGCAGTTCTTC
few	TRBV19	TRBJ2-7	.	CASRGRTYEQYF	TGTGCCAGTAGAGGACGGACCTACGAGCAGTACTTC
.	TRBV19	TRBJ2-2	.	CASSATGIGLTGELFF	TGTGCCAGTAGTGCAACAGGGATCGGGCTCACCGGGGAGCTGTTTTTT
many	TRBV12-3/TRBV12-4	TRBJ2-7	.	CASESGSSYEQYF	TGTGCCAGCGAGAGCGGCTCTTCCTACGAGCAGTACTTC
.	TRBV7-2	TRBJ2-4	.	CASTLGNLLAKNIQYF	TGTGCCAGCACCTTGGGGAACCTGCTAGCCAAAAACATTCAGTACTTC
few	TRBV29-1	TRBJ2-2	TRBD1	CSARTGGSGELFF	TGCAGCGCGAGGACAGGGGGCAGCGGGGAGCTGTTTTTT
few	TRBV7-2	TRBJ2-7	.	CASSLDIGGLYEQYF	TGTGCCAGCAGCTTAGATATCGGAGGACTCTACGAGCAGTACTTC
.	TRBV29-1	TRBJ1-1	.	CSVVGRAGTEAFF	TGCAGCGTTGTTGGGCGGGCAGGGACTGAAGCTTTCTTT
.	TRBV4-3	TRBJ1-2	.	CASSQDNNYGYTF	TGCGCCAGCAGCCAAGATAACAACTATGGCTACACCTTC
few	TRBV5-5	TRBJ1-1	TRBD1	CASSPSPGQGLVTEAFF	TGTGCCAGCAGCCCATCACCGGGACAGGGACTGGTCACTGAAGCTTTCTTT
few	TRBV20-1	TRBJ2-7	.	CSASPPFSDSSYEQYF	TGCAGTGCTAGCCCTCCCTTTAGCGACAGCTCCTACGAGCAGTACTTC
.	TRBV4-3	TRBJ2-7	.	CASSQDNRHGYEQYF	TGCGCCAGCAGCCAAGATAACAGACATGGCTACGAGCAGTACTTC
few	TRBV6-5	TRBJ1-1	.	CASSYSPMKNTEAFF	TGTGCCAGCAGTTACTCGCCGATGAAGAACACTGAAGCTTTCTTT
.	TRBV7-8	TRBJ2-7	.	CASSPDYLGASRHEQYF	TGTGCCAGCAGCCCAGACTATTTGGGGGCCTCCAGGCACGAGCAGTACTTC
.	TRBV6-1	TRBJ2-2	TRBD2	CASSQREITGELFF	TGTGCCAGCAGCCAGCGGGAGATAACCGGGGAGCTGTTTTTT
.	TRBV19	TRBJ1-1	.	CAPGGAGGDGAFF	TGTGCCCCCGGGGGCGCGGGGGGCGACGGAGCTTTCTTT
.	TRBV5-5	TRBJ2-5	TRBD1	CASSLAAAGTGSLETQYF	TGTGCCAGCAGCTTGGCGGCAGCCGGGACAGGGAGTTTAGAGACCCAGTACTTC
few	TRBV7-9	TRBJ2-3	TRBD2	CASSAGTSGGDTQYF	TGTGCCAGCAGCGCCGGGACTAGCGGGGGGGATACGCAGTATTTT
few	TRBV12-3/TRBV12-4	TRBJ2-5	.	CASSLARVTEETQYF	TGTGCCAGCAGTTTAGCGCGAGTTACGGAAGAGACCCAGTACTTC
.	TRBV20-1	TRBJ2-1	TRBD2	CSARDLLANPNEQFF	TGCAGTGCTAGAGATTTACTAGCGAATCCTAATGAGCAGTTCTTC
few	TRBV7-2	TRBJ2-1	.	CASRSSRYNEQFF	TGTGCCAGCCGTTCCTCTAGGTACAATGAGCAGTTCTTC
.	TRBV7-2	TRBJ2-5	TRBD2	CASSLGGRFETQYF	TGTGCCAGCAGCTTAGGCGGGAGGTTTGAGACCCAGTACTTC
.	TRBV30	TRBJ2-1	.	CAWGLSTAYNEQFF	TGTGCCTGGGGTCTTTCGACGGCTTACAATGAGCAGTTCTTC
few	TRBV27	TRBJ1-2	.	CASSRDTGGYGYTF	TGTGCCAGCAGCCGGGATACAGGTGGCTATGGCTACACCTTC
.	TRBV28	TRBJ2-2	TRBD2	CASSPRLAGWSGELFF	TGTGCCAGCAGTCCGCGACTAGCGGGATGGTCCGGGGAGCTGTTTTTT
.	TRBV28	TRBJ2-3	TRBD2	CASSFAGAGADTQYF	TGTGCCAGCAGTTTTGCGGGAGCGGGTGCAGATACGCAGTATTTT
.	TRBV29-1	TRBJ2-5	.	CSVRGSEAGGETQYF	TGCAGCGTCAGGGGTTCGGAAGCTGGGGGGGAGACCCAGTACTTC
few	TRBV7-2	TRBJ2-7	.	CASTDEVAYEQYF	TGTGCCAGCACCGACGAGGTGGCCTACGAGCAGTACTTC
few	TRBV18	TRBJ2-7	.	CASSPGFGQYF	TGTGCCAGCTCACCCGGTTTCGGGCAGTACTTC
.	TRBV5-1	TRBJ2-7	.	CASSLAGLDEQYF	TGCGCCAGCAGCTTGGCCGGGTTAGACGAGCAGTACTTC